This entry features one T cell receptor beta chain sequence. What this receptor recognizes is not known. Per-base quality was not reported, and no clone a single base away is much larger than it. The sample's time point label, in plain terms: baseline before first vaccination. The vaccinee samples were drawn from two UK trials, COV001 and COV002, one of which was a single-blind randomized controlled phase 2/3 trial testing AZD1222 (ChAdOx1 nCoV-19) in healthy adults. For TCRbeta chain sequencing, PBMC samples were collected from trial participants at day 0 and at day 28 after the second dose. These data are taken from a study of T cell responses to AZD1222 COVID-19 vaccine (dated by TCRdb to the early 2020s). For the wider study: AZD1222 recipients given second doses at about 4 weeks or at about 12 weeks were pooled, since spike-specific TCR depth and breadth were not found to differ between the two schedules. A total of 233 trial participants underwent TCR sequencing, of whom 207 received two doses of AZD1222 and some 26 received two doses of the MenACWY control vaccine. Trial participants were enrolled by age into 18-55, 56-69 and 70-plus year subgroups, with about 150, 28 and 57 TCR-sequenced participants respectively. Here is what the overall study found, with its caveats: Conclusions about previously exposed vaccinees are limited because only six or seven AZD1222 recipients were SARS-CoV-2 seropositive at baseline. Because no day 14 peak-response samples were available, the repertoires could be characterized only after the peak T cell response. The 56-69-year group was small, and its depth increase did not reach significance, likely because of low power. Reportedly, almost half of the unique spike-specific TCRs recognized epitopes lying outside the regions that are mutated in the B.1.351 and B.1.1.7 variants. The whole spike protein was spanned by vaccine-associated CD4 TCRs, and dominant responses were seen in regions 160-218 and 743-854. Most participants were white British and females outnumbered males, and the authors suggested that clonal diversity may have been underestimated. Spike-specific TCR breadth and depth rose significantly after two AZD1222 doses compared with day 0 and with MenACWY recipients.

The CDR3 regions of human TCRbeta chains were analyzed by immunosequencing. On the study's bioinformatics: TCRs in the repertoires were compared against a reference library of SARS-CoV-2-specific TCRs that had been generated with the MIRA antigen-specificity platform. Breadth was defined as the fraction of unique TCRs that were SARS-CoV-2-associated. Depth was defined as the fraction of total T cells that were SARS-CoV-2-associated. Using the MIRA data, each spike-specific TCR was assigned both to the spike region to which the TCR was reactive and to a CD4 or CD8 class. Log10-transformed breadth and depth values were compared by one-way ANOVA with Sidak's multiple comparisons tests. TCRdb provides this immuneACCESS table in a form limited to in-frame rearrangements. Some clones are lacking; in checked studies, under half of them reflect an unresolved V gene, and why the rest are absent is not known. That table gives V, J and clone size, and the DNA gave D and trimming. The sample table holds 110,000 or so clones, of which about 86% were seen once. The ten largest clones capture 10% to 15% of the sample.

Germline trimming amounts to 6 bases on V and 0 bases on J, with 5 as the count of junction bases outside the gene matches. The CDR3 sequence holds 14 residues, the cysteine and phenylalanine included. The retained sequence is limited to the CDR3, 42 bases, with the frame set at the first base. Sequences MNHEY (CDR1) and SVGAGI (CDR2) are obtained from the germline V gene. The starting material was peripheral blood, obtained on day 0 of AZD1222 vaccination. The rearranged chain carries TRBV6-5 and TRBJ2-7, and TRBD1 aligns with 7 junction nucleotides. The TCR comes from an adult in good health. The CDR3 sequence is CASSQTGSSYEQYF. The sequenced DNA: TGTGCCAGCAGCCAGACAGGGAGCTCCTACGAGCAGTACTTC.